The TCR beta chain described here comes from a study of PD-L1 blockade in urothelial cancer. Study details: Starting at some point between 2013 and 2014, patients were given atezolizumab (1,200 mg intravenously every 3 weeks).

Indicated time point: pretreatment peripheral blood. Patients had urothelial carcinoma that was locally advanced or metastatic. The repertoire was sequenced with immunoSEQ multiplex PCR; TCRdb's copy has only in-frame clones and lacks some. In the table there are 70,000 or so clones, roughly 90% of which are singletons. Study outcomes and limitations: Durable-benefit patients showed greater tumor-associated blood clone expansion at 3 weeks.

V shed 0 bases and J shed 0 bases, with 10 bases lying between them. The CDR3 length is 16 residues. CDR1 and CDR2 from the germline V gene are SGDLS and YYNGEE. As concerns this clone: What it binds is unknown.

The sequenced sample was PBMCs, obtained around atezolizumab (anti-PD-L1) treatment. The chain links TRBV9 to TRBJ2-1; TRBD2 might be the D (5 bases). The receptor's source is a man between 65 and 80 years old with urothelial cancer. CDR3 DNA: TGTGCCAGCAGCGTAGGGCAGCGGAACTCCTACAATGAGCAGTTCTTC. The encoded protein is CASSVGQRNSYNEQFF.